Given below is one TCR beta chain in context. The data belong to a study of T cell responses to AZD1222 COVID-19 vaccine. With V trimmed by 0 bases and J by 4 bases, 8 bases remained unmatched. CDR3 length equals 18 residues. From germline, CDR1 is MNHEY and CDR2 SMNVEV (reference sequence). Produced via immunoSEQ multiplex PCR; TCRdb's table is partial and in-frame only. The table has around 100,000 clones, roughly 91% seen once. The chain recombines TRBV27 with TRBJ2-3, with 12 bases fitting TRBD2. The specimen comprised peripheral blood, sampled on day 0 of AZD1222 vaccination. The receptor was isolated from an adult in good health. CDR3: CASSLSVTSGSPADTQYF. CDR3 sequence (DNA): TGTGCCAGCAGTTTATCGGTGACTAGCGGGAGTCCCGCAGATACGCAGTATTTT.